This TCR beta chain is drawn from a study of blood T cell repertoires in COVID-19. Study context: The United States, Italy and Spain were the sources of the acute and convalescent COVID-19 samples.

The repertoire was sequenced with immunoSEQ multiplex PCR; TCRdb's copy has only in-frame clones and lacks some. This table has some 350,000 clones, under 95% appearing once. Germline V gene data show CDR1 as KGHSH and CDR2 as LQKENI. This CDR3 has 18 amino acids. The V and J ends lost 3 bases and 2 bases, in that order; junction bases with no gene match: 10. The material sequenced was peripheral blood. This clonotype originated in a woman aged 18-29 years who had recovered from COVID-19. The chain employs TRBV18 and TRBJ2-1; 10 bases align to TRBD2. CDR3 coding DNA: TGTGCCAGCTCACCCGGGACTAGCGCCCGGGCCACCTACAATGAGCAGTTCTTC. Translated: CASSPGTSARATYNEQFF.